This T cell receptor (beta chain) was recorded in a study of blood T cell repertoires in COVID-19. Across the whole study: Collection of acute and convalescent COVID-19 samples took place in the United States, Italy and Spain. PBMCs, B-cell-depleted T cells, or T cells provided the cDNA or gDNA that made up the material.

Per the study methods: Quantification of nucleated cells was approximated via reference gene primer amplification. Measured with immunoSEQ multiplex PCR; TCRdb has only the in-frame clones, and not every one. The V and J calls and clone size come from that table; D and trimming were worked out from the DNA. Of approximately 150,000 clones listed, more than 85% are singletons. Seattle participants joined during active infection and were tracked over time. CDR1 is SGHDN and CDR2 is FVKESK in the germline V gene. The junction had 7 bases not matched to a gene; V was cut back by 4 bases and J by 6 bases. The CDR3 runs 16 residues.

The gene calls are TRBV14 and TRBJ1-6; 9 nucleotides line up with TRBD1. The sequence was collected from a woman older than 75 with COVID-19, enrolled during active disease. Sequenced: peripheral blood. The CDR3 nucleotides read TGTGCCAGCAGCCGCTCACAGGGGGCCCCTAATTCACCCCTCCACTTT. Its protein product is CASSRSQGAPNSPLHF.